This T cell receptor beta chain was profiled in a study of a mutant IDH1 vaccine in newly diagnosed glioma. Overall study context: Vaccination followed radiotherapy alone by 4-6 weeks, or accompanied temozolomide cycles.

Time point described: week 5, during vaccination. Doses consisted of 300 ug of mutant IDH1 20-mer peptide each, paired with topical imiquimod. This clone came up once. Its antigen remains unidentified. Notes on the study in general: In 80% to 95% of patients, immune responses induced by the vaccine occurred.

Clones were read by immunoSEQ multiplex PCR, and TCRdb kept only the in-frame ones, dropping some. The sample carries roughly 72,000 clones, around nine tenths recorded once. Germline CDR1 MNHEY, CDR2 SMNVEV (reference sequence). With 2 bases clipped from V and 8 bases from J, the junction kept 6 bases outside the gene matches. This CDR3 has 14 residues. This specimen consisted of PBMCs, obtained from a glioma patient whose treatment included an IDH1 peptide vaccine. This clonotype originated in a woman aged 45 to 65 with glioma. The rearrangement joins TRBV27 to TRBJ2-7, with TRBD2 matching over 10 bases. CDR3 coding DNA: TGTGCCAGCAGTTTAGCTAGCGGGAGTTCCAAGCAGTACTTC. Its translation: CASSLASGSSKQYF.